A selection of T cell receptor beta chains follows, all from one sample in a study of cytomegalovirus exposure and HLA in healthy donors. Profiling relied on immunoSEQ multiplex PCR, and the TCRdb table lists in-frame clones only, not all of them. The data show 250,000 to 350,000 clones, with 87% seen just once and 1.2% held by the top ten. The sequenced sample was PBMCs. These receptors all come from a woman between 25 and 40 years old in good health and CMV-seropositive. The CDR3 runs from the conserved cysteine through the conserved F or W.

v_gene	j_gene	CDR3aa
TRBV28	TRBJ2-4	CASSPIPGLAGGYIQYF
TRBV27	TRBJ1-1	CASRGTGNTEAFF
TRBV4-3	TRBJ1-3	CASSQGIQGNGNTIYF
TRBV20-1	TRBJ2-7	CSAWTGPEQYF
TRBV28	TRBJ2-7	CASSPGPHEQYF
TRBV29-1	TRBJ1-2	CSVGQGGGYTF
TRBV29-1	TRBJ2-3	CSVWDRGFTDTQYF
TRBV6-6	TRBJ1-3	CASSYRGDITGNTIYF
TRBV30	TRBJ2-1	CAWAGLREQFF
TRBV19	TRBJ2-3	CASSSQDTQYF
TRBV9	TRBJ2-5	CASSVAPGGPYGETQYF